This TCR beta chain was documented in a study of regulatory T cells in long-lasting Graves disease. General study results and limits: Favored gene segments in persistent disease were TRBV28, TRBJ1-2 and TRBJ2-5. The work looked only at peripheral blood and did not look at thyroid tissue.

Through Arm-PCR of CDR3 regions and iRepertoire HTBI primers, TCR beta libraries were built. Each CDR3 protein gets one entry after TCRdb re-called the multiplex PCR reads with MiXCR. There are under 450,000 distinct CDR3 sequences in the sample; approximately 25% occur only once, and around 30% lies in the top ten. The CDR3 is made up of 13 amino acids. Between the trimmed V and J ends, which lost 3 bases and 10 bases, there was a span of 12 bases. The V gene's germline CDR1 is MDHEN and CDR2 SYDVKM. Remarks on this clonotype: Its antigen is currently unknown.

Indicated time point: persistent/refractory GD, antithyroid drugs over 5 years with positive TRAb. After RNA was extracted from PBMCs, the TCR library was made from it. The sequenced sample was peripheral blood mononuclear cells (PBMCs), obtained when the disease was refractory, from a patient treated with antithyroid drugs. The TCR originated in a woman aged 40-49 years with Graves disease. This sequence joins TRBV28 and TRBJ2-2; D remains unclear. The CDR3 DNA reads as TGTGCCAGCAGTTTTTACAAGGCTCCGGAGCTGTTTTTT. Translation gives CASSFYKAPELFF.